One sample yielded the 6 T cell receptor beta chains listed below, sequenced in a study of OX40 agonist ivuxolimab in advanced cancers. Only in-frame clones appear in the TCRdb table, and some are missing; sequencing was by immunoSEQ multiplex PCR. The sample records over 55,000 clones, 65% to 85% being singletons. The sample consisted of CD4+ or CD8+ T cells sorted from blood, taken in a trial of the OX40 agonist ivuxolimab. These receptors were taken from an adult with an advanced solid tumor such as melanoma, head and neck, liver or kidney cancer.

A few counts support this clone. The rearrangement joins TRBV5-1 to TRBJ2-3; no clear D. The V gene's germline CDR1 is SGHRS and CDR2 YFSETQ. The CDR3 is 11 amino acids. The V gene lost 0 bases and the J gene lost 5 bases, with 1 base spanning the gap. The CDR3 protein is CASSLEDTQYF. The CDR3 DNA reads as TGCGCCAGCAGCTTGGAAGATACGCAGTATTTT.

This CDR3 is CASSRGTANTGELFF. CDR3 in DNA: TGTGCCAGCAGCCGCGGGACAGCGAACACCGGGGAGCTGTTTTTT. The V and J genes are TRBV7-9 and TRBJ2-2; D might be TRBD1 (7 bases). The CDR3 covers 15 residues. In germline, CDR1 is SEHNR, CDR2 FQNEAQ (reference sequence). V lost 5 bases and J lost 0, with 10 bases in between. Based on the CDR3 plus reference TRBV7-9 and TRBJ2-2, the full variable domain is DTGVSQNPRHKITKRGQNVTFRCDPISEHNRLYWYRQTLGQGPEFLTYFQNEAQLEKSRLLSDRFSAERPKGSFSTLEIQRTEQGDSAMYLCASSRGTANTGELFFGEGSRLTVL.

The J gene is TRBJ2-1, the V gene TRBV29-1; 7 positions match TRBD2. CDR1 and CDR2 (germline): SQVTM, ANQGSEA. This CDR3 is 16 amino acids long. V was pared by 3 bases and J by 0 bases, with 8 bases of the junction left unmatched. The CDR3 spells CSVEGGAGGSYNEQFF. The CDR3 DNA reads as TGCAGCGTTGAGGGAGGGGCCGGGGGCTCCTACAATGAGCAGTTCTTC.

The rearrangement uses TRBV30 and TRBJ1-3; no reliable D call. The V and J ends lost 3 bases and 0 bases respectively, with 3 bases between them. The CDR3 loop spans 12 amino acids. The V gene's germline CDR1 is GTSNPN and CDR2 SVGIG (reference sequence). The CDR3 DNA follows: TGTGCCTGGAGACGCTCTGGAAACACCATATATTTT. Encoded protein: CAWRRSGNTIYF.

This chain uses TRBV5-4 with TRBJ2-7, with D hard to call. The CDR3 is 15 residues long. Germline CDR1 and CDR2: SGHNT and YYREEE (reference sequence). V was pared by 0 bases and J by 0 bases, with 10 bases between. The CDR3 sequence: CASSLAGYNSYEQYF. CDR3 nucleotides: TGTGCCAGCAGCTTGGCCGGCTACAACTCCTACGAGCAGTACTTC.

V usage is TRBV6-6 and J usage is TRBJ1-4, with 7 bases lining up with TRBD1. V gave up 6 bases and J gave up 4 bases; unmatched junction bases: 5. The germline CDR1 and CDR2 sequences are MNHNY and SVGAGI (reference sequence). The CDR3 has 14 amino acids. In nucleotides, the CDR3 is TGTGCCAGCAGGCGGGACAGCTATAATGAAAAACTGTTTTTT. This sequence encodes CASRRDSYNEKLFF.